These 20 T cell receptor beta chains originate from one sample sequenced in a study of blood T cell repertoires in COVID-19. Clones were sequenced by immunoSEQ multiplex PCR, and TCRdb holds only the in-frame ones, with some missing. Of some 110,000 clones in the sample, about 84% are singletons; the top ten hold about 5%. Sequenced sample: peripheral blood. Receptor source: a human donor in a cohort sampled during active COVID-19.

The V and J genes are TRBV7-9 and TRBJ2-7; 7 nucleotides match TRBD2. V shed 0 bases, J shed 1 base, and the junction held 6 bases outside the gene matches. This CDR3 has 16 residues. Germline values: CDR1 SEHNR, CDR2 FQNEAQ (reference sequence). The CDR3 spells CASSLAVKGLSYEQYF. The CDR3, as DNA: TGTGCCAGCAGCTTAGCGGTAAAGGGACTATCCTACGAGCAGTACTTC.

The chain joins TRBV6-6 to TRBJ2-5; the D gene is possibly TRBD2 (5 bases). V was clipped by 6 bases and J by 0 bases, with 14 bases between them. Looked up from germline, CDR1 is MNHNY and CDR2 is SVGAGI (reference sequence). The CDR3 totals 15 residues. The CDR3 spells CASRYLERYQETQYF. Here the CDR3 DNA reads TGTGCCAGCAGATACCTCGAGCGGTACCAAGAGACCCAGTACTTC.

CDR3 sequence reads: CASSPSRDTQYF. CDR3 DNA: TGTGCCAGCAGCCCCTCGCGCGATACGCAGTATTTT. The chain couples TRBV3-1 (or the pseudogene TRBV3-2) to TRBJ2-3, with unresolved D. The germline V and J ends were trimmed by 4 bases and 6 bases, with 8 bases remaining between them. Germline V gives CDR1 LGHDT, CDR2 YNNKEL (reference sequence). The CDR3 has 12 amino acids.

The chain carries TRBV12-3 or TRBV12-4 and TRBJ1-5; D remains ambiguous. The CDR3 is 12 residues long. V was pared by 7 bases and J by 7 bases, with 11 bases between. The chain's CDR3 is CASTTIGQPQHF. CDR3 coding DNA: TGTGCCAGCACCACTATCGGGCAGCCCCAGCATTTT.

The rearrangement uses TRBV11-2 and TRBJ2-1; 15 bases are a match to TRBD2. Germline CDR1 and CDR2: SGHAT and FQNNGV. J was trimmed by 5 bases and V by 5 bases; bases with no gene match: 10. The CDR3 sequence is 18 residues long. As DNA, the CDR3 is TGTGCCAGCAGCGTCCGGGGACTAGCGGGAGGTCAACACAATGAGCAGTTCTTC. It specifies CASSVRGLAGGQHNEQFF.

This rearrangement joins TRBV7-8 to TRBJ1-3; 8 positions match TRBD1. The CDR3 sequence is 13 residues long. Germline V gene sequence: CDR1 SGHVS, CDR2 FQNEAQ. V lost 4 bases to trimming and J lost 8 bases; unmatched junction nucleotides: 4. The CDR3 is CASSSDREHTIYF. CDR3 nucleotides: TGTGCCAGCAGCTCGGACAGGGAACACACCATATATTTT.

J is TRBJ2-4 and V is TRBV12-3 or TRBV12-4; no definite D call. This CDR3 region has 13 residues. The V and J ends lost 3 bases and 1 base respectively, with 4 bases between them. The DNA of the CDR3 is TGTGCCAGCAGTTTCAGGGCCAAAAACATTCAGTACTTC. Translating it yields CASSFRAKNIQYF.

The chain combines TRBV7-6 with TRBJ1-1; no clear D gene. The CDR3 totals 14 residues. Germline lookup yields CDR1 SGHVS and CDR2 FNYEAQ. Trimming took off 5 bases at V and 1 base at J, with 11 bases between the two ends. The CDR3 protein is CASSPEGGNTEAFF. The CDR3 bases are TGTGCCAGCAGCCCAGAGGGTGGGAACACTGAAGCTTTCTTT.

This chain connects TRBV3-1 (or the pseudogene TRBV3-2) to TRBJ2-2; D perhaps matches TRBD2 (5 bases). The CDR3 has 15 amino acids. Trimming stripped 4 bases from V and 4 bases from J, with 13 bases between. CDR1 is LGHDT, CDR2 YNNKEL, per germline (reference sequence). The CDR3 DNA reads as TGTGCCAGCAGCCTTAGGGAGCCGGGCACCGGGGAGCTGTTTTTT. Translated, it gives CASSLREPGTGELFF.

The J gene is TRBJ2-7, the V gene TRBV11-2, with 8 bases fitting TRBD2. CDR3 length: 18 residues. Germline V gene data show CDR1 as SGHAT and CDR2 as FQNNGV. Germline trimming cut 0 bases from V and 2 bases from J; bases unmatched to any gene: 12. CDR3 sequence reads: CASSLEPGYGTRTYEQYF. The DNA for the CDR3 is TGTGCCAGCAGCTTAGAACCAGGTTACGGGACTAGAACCTACGAGCAGTACTTC.

The V and J genes are TRBV5-4 and TRBJ1-2; possibly TRBD1 for D (6 bases). V dropped 1 base and J dropped 6 bases, with 10 bases sitting between them. This CDR3 contains 13 residues. Per germline, CDR1 SGHNT and CDR2 YYREEE (reference sequence). CDR3 nucleotides: TGTGCCAGCAGCTTGACAGGGTTCGATGGCTACACCTTC. Its protein is CASSLTGFDGYTF.

The chain recombines TRBV4-3 with TRBJ1-4; 7 bases are a match to TRBD1. CDR1 and CDR2 (germline): LGHNA, YSLEER. Losses at the gene ends were 3 bases for V and 5 bases for J; bases not matched to a gene: 6. The CDR3 is made up of 15 amino acids. DNA of the CDR3: TGCGCCAGCAGCCACGATGCAGGGGGGAATGAAAAACTGTTTTTT. Translation gives CASSHDAGGNEKLFF.

This clone was counted once. J is TRBJ2-7 and V is TRBV19, with 15 bases aligning to TRBD2. This CDR3 contains 17 residues. Trimming took 7 bases from V and 6 from J; bases not matched to a gene: 13. Germline V gene data show CDR1 as LNHDA and CDR2 as SQIVND (reference sequence). CDR3 sequence: CASKGLAGGTLRGEQYF. The CDR3 DNA follows: TGTGCCAGTAAAGGACTAGCGGGAGGGACCCTAAGGGGCGAGCAGTACTTC.

The chain links TRBV3-1 (or the pseudogene TRBV3-2) to TRBJ2-2; 9 positions agree with TRBD2. The CDR3 runs 15 residues. The V and J ends lost 4 bases and 6 bases, in that order; junction bases with no gene match: 6. Looked up from germline, CDR1 is LGHDT and CDR2 is YNNKEL (reference sequence). CDR3 coding DNA: TGTGCCAGCAGCCTTCCCGGGACTAGCCCCGGGGAGCTGTTTTTT. Amino acids: CASSLPGTSPGELFF.

V is TRBV5-1 and J is TRBJ2-7, with TRBD2 matching 9 bases. Per germline, CDR1 SGHRS and CDR2 YFSETQ. This CDR3 spans 16 amino acids. The J segment lost 2 bases and the V segment lost 2 bases, leaving 8 bases of the junction unmatched. CDR3 residues: CASSFTAAGGAYEQYF. The CDR3 region has the DNA TGCGCCAGCAGCTTCACCGCAGCGGGAGGAGCCTACGAGCAGTACTTC.

This clone has a single count. CDR3 amino acids: CASSPAGTSGINGELFF. As DNA, the CDR3 is TGTGCCAGCAGCCCCGCGGGGACTAGCGGGATTAACGGGGAGCTGTTTTTT. The chain carries TRBV5-4 and TRBJ2-2, with 13 bases that match TRBD2. The CDR3 sequence is 17 residues long. The germline CDR1 and CDR2 sequences are SGHNT and YYREEE (reference sequence). Unmatched junction bases numbered 10, after V lost 4 bases and J lost 7 bases.

The V and J genes are TRBV6-6 and TRBJ1-5, with a tentative D call TRBD1 (5 bases). CDR1 and CDR2 (germline): MNHNY, SVGAGI (reference sequence). The CDR3 runs 14 residues. Between the trimmed V and J ends, which lost 7 bases and 5 bases, there was a span of 15 bases. CDR3 nucleotides: TGTGCCAGCATGTATGGGGGAGGGGATCAGCCCCAGCATTTT. Amino acids: CASMYGGGDQPQHF.

The chain joins TRBV30 to TRBJ2-3, with D tentatively TRBD1 (5 bases). The CDR3 spans 15 residues. Germline CDR1 and CDR2: GTSNPN and SVGIG (reference sequence). Trimming shortened V by 4 bases and J by 0 bases, and 14 bases separated the two germline ends. CDR3 nucleotide sequence: TGTGCCTGGAACGCCCTGGGGCTGAGCACAGATACGCAGTATTTT. Amino acid sequence: CAWNALGLSTDTQYF.

The gene calls are TRBV19 and TRBJ2-3, with TRBD1 matching over 8 bases. The V segment lost 3 bases and the J segment 7 bases; nucleotides outside the gene matches: 9. Per germline, CDR1 LNHDA and CDR2 SQIVND (reference sequence). This CDR3 is 15 amino acids long. DNA of the CDR3: TGTGCCAGTAGTATTTCGGGGCAGGGGGCGAATACGCAGTATTTT. This gives the protein CASSISGQGANTQYF.

The CDR3 protein is CASSQDPWGPQETQYF. The CDR3 bases are TGCGCCAGCAGCCAAGACCCCTGGGGCCCCCAAGAGACCCAGTACTTC. V gene TRBV4-1 combines with J gene TRBJ2-5, with D possibly matching TRBD1 (5 bases). Between the trimmed V and J ends, which lost 0 bases and 1 base, there was a span of 12 bases. From germline, CDR1 is MGHRA and CDR2 YSYEKL. The CDR3 sequence is 16 residues long.